Below, 12 T cell receptor beta chains from the same sample are listed, as sequenced in a study of control samples from healthy donors and cancer patients. Here immunoSEQ multiplex PCR was the method, and the copy in TCRdb shows in-frame clones only, minus some. The sample lists some 65,000 clones, about four fifths occurring once. Sequenced: PBMCs. These receptors all come from a woman aged 50 to 60 with lung cancer.

This clone has only one observation. The rearrangement links TRBV7-2 to TRBJ2-1; D not resolved. V was trimmed by 7 bases and J by 0 bases, leaving 10 bases between them. CDR3 size: 14 residues. Germline V gene data show CDR1 as SGHTA and CDR2 as FQGNSA. The CDR3 DNA sequence: TGTGCCAGCACCCAGGCGATCTCCTACAATGAGCAGTTCTTC. It yields the protein CASTQAISYNEQFF.

The gene calls are TRBV28 and TRBJ2-1, with 11 bases fitting TRBD1. The CDR3 runs 16 residues. Germline V lookup: CDR1 MDHEN, CDR2 SYDVKM. The V and J ends lost 6 bases and 4 bases, in that order; junction bases with no gene match: 8. The CDR3: CASSLPGQGVYNEQFF. CDR3 DNA: TGTGCCAGCAGCCTTCCGGGACAGGGGGTTTACAATGAGCAGTTCTTC.

Only a few counts were recorded for this clone. The rearrangement uses TRBV11-2 and TRBJ1-2, with 7 bases that match TRBD1. The CDR3 spans 14 residues. The trim removed 3 bases at V and 7 bases at J, leaving 8 bases unmatched. Germline V gene lookup returns CDR1 SGHAT and CDR2 FQNNGV. In nucleotides, the CDR3 is TGTGCCAGCAGCTTCCTCCGACAGGGTCCTGGCTACACCTTC. It codes for CASSFLRQGPGYTF.

On this clone itself: The sample contains more than one DNA sequence encoding this CDR3. This rearrangement joins TRBV19 to TRBJ2-7, with D uncertain. The germline CDR1 and CDR2 sequences are LNHDA and SQIVND (reference sequence). This CDR3 is 13 amino acids long. V was shortened by 3 bases and J by 1 base, with 7 bases between the two germline ends. CDR3 in amino acids: CASSIGRSYEQYF. DNA for the CDR3: TGTGCCAGTAGTATCGGCCGATCCTACGAGCAGTACTTC.

This rearrangement joins TRBV10-3 to TRBJ1-5; 8 bases are a match to TRBD1. Trimming removed 6 bases from V and 8 bases from J; junction bases left unmatched: 6. The CDR3 runs 13 residues. Germline loops: CDR1 ENHRY, CDR2 SYGVKD. CDR3 amino acids: CAISGQGHEPQHF. The CDR3 DNA sequence: TGTGCCATCAGCGGACAGGGTCATGAGCCCCAGCATTTT.

This clone was counted once. V gene TRBV9 combines with J gene TRBJ2-2, with D uncertain. The V gene lost 3 bases and the J gene lost 3 bases, with 9 bases spanning the gap. This CDR3 has 14 residues. CDR1 is SGDLS and CDR2 is YYNGEE in the germline V gene. CDR3 sequence (DNA): TGTGCCAGCAGCGCCCCGGAGCACACCGGGGAGCTGTTTTTT. Its translation: CASSAPEHTGELFF.

This clone appeared a few times. The genes are TRBV12-5 and TRBJ1-1; D ambiguous. CDR1 LGHNT and CDR2 FRNRAP come from the germline V gene. This CDR3 has 11 amino acids. V was pared by 6 bases and J by 5 bases, with 7 bases between. CDR3 sequence: CASGVFTEAFF. The CDR3 DNA reads TGTGCTAGTGGGGTTTTTACTGAAGCTTTCTTT.

This chain uses TRBV5-4 with TRBJ2-7; TRBD1 agrees at 7 bases. J was trimmed by 5 bases and V by 4 bases; bases with no gene match: 12. The germline CDR1 and CDR2 sequences are SGHNT and YYREEE (reference sequence). This CDR3 contains 15 residues. DNA for the CDR3: TGTGCCAGCAGCCTGAGCCTTGACAGGGTCCACGAGCAGTACTTC. This sequence encodes CASSLSLDRVHEQYF.

This clone was observed a few times. The V gene is TRBV19, the J gene TRBJ2-1; maybe TRBD1 (6 bases). V was cut by 4 bases and J by 5 bases, with 9 bases left in between. This CDR3 is built from 13 residues. CDR1 and CDR2 from the germline V gene are LNHDA and SQIVND (reference sequence). The CDR3 nucleotides are TGTGCCAGTAGTAGAGGGACACACAATGAGCAGTTCTTC. It translates to CASSRGTHNEQFF. The full variable domain, its missing parts supplied by reference TRBV19 and TRBJ2-1, is DGGITQSPKYLFRKEGQNVTLSCEQNLNHDAMYWYRQDPGQGLRLIYYSQIVNDFQKGDIAEGYSVSREKKESFPLTVTSAQKNPTAFYLCASSRGTHNEQFFGPGTRLTVL.

The genes are TRBV9 and TRBJ2-1; a weak D match, TRBD2 (6 bases). Trimming removed 4 bases from V and 10 bases from J, with 12 bases in between. Looked up from germline, CDR1 is SGDLS and CDR2 is YYNGEE. This CDR3 region has 12 residues. The CDR3 sequence is CASSPEGGEQFF. The CDR3 DNA reads TGTGCCAGCAGCCCCGAAGGAGGGGAGCAGTTCTTC.

The chain's CDR3 is CASWRTDTEAFF. The CDR3 nucleotides are TGCGCCAGCTGGAGGACAGACACTGAAGCTTTCTTT. The chain couples TRBV5-1 to TRBJ1-1, with D perhaps TRBD1 (6 bases). Germline V gives CDR1 SGHRS, CDR2 YFSETQ. CDR3 length: 12 amino acids. Trimming took 7 bases from V and 3 from J, leaving 10 bases between them.

This clone has just one count. The chain links TRBV7-3 to TRBJ2-7; 12 nucleotides align to TRBD2. The length of the CDR3 is 17 residues. V shed 0 bases and J 2 bases; nucleotides not matched to a gene: 5. The germline V gene encodes CDR1 SGHTA and CDR2 FQGTGA. CDR3 bases: TGTGCCAGCAGCTTAACAGGACTAGCGGGAAACACCTACGAGCAGTACTTC. Its translation is CASSLTGLAGNTYEQYF.